Listed below are T cell receptor beta chains from one sample, sequenced in a study of shared clonotypes between healthy human individuals. The data were produced by immunoSEQ multiplex PCR, yet TCRdb's version contains in-frame clones alone and is incomplete. Seen here are roughly 2,300,000 clones, about nine tenths observed once, and the top ten hold 0.37%. Sequenced: naive CD4+ T cells from PBMCs. These receptors came from a man aged 18 to 29 in good health. Some clones in this sample may be carry-over from other donors' samples. The CDR3 runs from the conserved cysteine through the conserved F or W. The order of the fields is D gene, V gene, J gene, clone size, CDR3 DNA, CDR3 protein. The D gene is left open where the match is weak. Clone size is shown for a subset of rows, as once, few, many or a class of expanded clone.

D: TRBD1; V: TRBV5-4; J: TRBJ2-7; size: NA; DNA: TGTGCCAGCAGCTGGGACAGGGGGGAGTACGAGCAGTACTTC; CDR3: CASSWDRGEYEQYF
D: NA; V: TRBV29-1; J: TRBJ2-6; size: NA; DNA: TGCAGCGTTGGGGGTGGGTACTCTGGGGCCAACGTCCTGACTTTC; CDR3: CSVGGGYSGANVLTF
D: NA; V: TRBV14; J: TRBJ2-2; size: NA; DNA: TGTGCCAGCAGCCAACAGGGGACCGGGGAGCTGTTTTTT; CDR3: CASSQQGTGELFF
D: NA; V: TRBV2; J: TRBJ1-2; size: NA; DNA: TGTGCCAGCGGCCACGCGATCCAGGGAGCTAACTATGGCTACACCTTC; CDR3: CASGHAIQGANYGYTF
D: NA; V: TRBV21-1; J: TRBJ1-1; size: NA; DNA: TGTGCCAGCAGCAAACGGAGCTTGGGGGACACTGAAGCTTTCTTT; CDR3: CASSKRSLGDTEAFF
D: TRBD1; V: TRBV9; J: TRBJ2-7; size: NA; DNA: TGTGCCAGCAGCGTAGCTACAGGGGTGGCCTACGAGCAGTACTTC; CDR3: CASSVATGVAYEQYF
D: NA; V: TRBV5-6; J: TRBJ1-6; size: NA; DNA: TGTGCCAGCAGCCCGACGGGGACGAATAATTCACCCCTCCACTTT; CDR3: CASSPTGTNNSPLHF
D: NA; V: TRBV6-6; J: TRBJ2-3; size: NA; DNA: TGTGCCAGCAGTTACTCGGTCAGGAGCACAGATACGCAGTATTTT; CDR3: CASSYSVRSTDTQYF
D: TRBD1; V: TRBV27; J: TRBJ2-4; size: NA; DNA: TGTGCCAGGCAGGGGGCGGCCAAAAACATTCAGTACTTC; CDR3: CARQGAAKNIQYF
D: TRBD1; V: TRBV5-6; J: TRBJ1-1; size: NA; DNA: TGTGCCAGCAGCTTGTTTGGGACAGGTCCTTTGAGGAACACTGAAGCTTTCTTT; CDR3: CASSLFGTGPLRNTEAFF
D: NA; V: TRBV5-6; J: TRBJ2-3; size: NA; DNA: TGTGCCAGCAGCTTGGGGACTATGGCTAGCACAGATACGCAGTATTTT; CDR3: CASSLGTMASTDTQYF
D: TRBD2; V: TRBV6-5; J: TRBJ2-7; size: NA; DNA: TGTGCCAGCAGTTCCATTAGCGGGAGAGCTTACGAGCAGTACTTC; CDR3: CASSSISGRAYEQYF
D: NA; V: TRBV9; J: TRBJ2-1; size: NA; DNA: TGTGCCAGCAGCGTAGTAGGGACTTCGGGTGAGGAGCAGTTCTTC; CDR3: CASSVVGTSGEEQFF
D: NA; V: TRBV6-6; J: TRBJ2-4; size: NA; DNA: TGTGCCAGCAGTTACGGAGAGGGCATGGGCATTCAGTACTTC; CDR3: CASSYGEGMGIQYF
D: TRBD1; V: TRBV28; J: TRBJ2-5; size: NA; DNA: TGTGCCAGCAGAGAAGGGACAGCTCAAGAGACCCAGTACTTC; CDR3: CASREGTAQETQYF
D: NA; V: TRBV28; J: TRBJ1-1; size: NA; DNA: TGTGCCAGCAGTTTAACAACGGTGAACACTGAAGCTTTCTTT; CDR3: CASSLTTVNTEAFF
D: NA; V: TRBV30; J: TRBJ1-2; size: NA; DNA: TGTGCCTGGAGTGTAGGCCGGGGGCGAGGCTACACCTTC; CDR3: CAWSVGRGRGYTF
D: NA; V: TRBV28; J: TRBJ1-5; size: NA; DNA: TGTGCCAGCAGTTTAGGCAGCCGCAATCAGCCCCAGCATTTT; CDR3: CASSLGSRNQPQHF
D: TRBD2; V: TRBV28; J: TRBJ2-1; size: NA; DNA: TGTGCCAGCAGTCTAGCGGGTTTAATCTACAATGAGCAGTTCTTC; CDR3: CASSLAGLIYNEQFF
D: NA; V: TRBV27; J: TRBJ2-7; size: NA; DNA: TGTGCCAGCAGTTTACTGGCGGGATGGTACGAGCAGTACTTC; CDR3: CASSLLAGWYEQYF
D: TRBD2; V: TRBV27; J: TRBJ2-7; size: NA; DNA: TGTGCCAGCAGTTCGCGGACTAGCACCGCCTACGAGCAGTACTTC; CDR3: CASSSRTSTAYEQYF
D: TRBD2; V: TRBV5-8; J: TRBJ2-3; size: NA; DNA: TGTGCCAGCAGCTTAGACTTGGGCGGGAGGAGAGCAGATACGCAGTATTTT; CDR3: CASSLDLGGRRADTQYF
D: NA; V: TRBV10-3; J: TRBJ1-1; size: NA; DNA: TGTGCCATCAGGAGTCGAACAGTGAACACTGAAGCTTTCTTT; CDR3: CAIRSRTVNTEAFF
D: TRBD1; V: TRBV28; J: TRBJ1-1; size: NA; DNA: TGTGCCAGCAGGCAACAGGGGGGGACTGAAGCTTTCTTT; CDR3: CASRQQGGTEAFF
D: NA; V: TRBV11-2; J: TRBJ1-5; size: NA; DNA: TGTGCCAGCAGCTTAGATGGGATACAGCCCCAGCATTTT; CDR3: CASSLDGIQPQHF
D: NA; V: TRBV5-1; J: TRBJ1-2; size: NA; DNA: TGCGCCAGCAGCCCGGAGGGGGGCCTTGGCAATGGCTACACCTTC; CDR3: CASSPEGGLGNGYTF
D: NA; V: TRBV14; J: TRBJ2-7; size: NA; DNA: TGTGCCAGCAGCCAAGAGGTCCCGTCCCACGAGCAGTACTTC; CDR3: CASSQEVPSHEQYF
D: NA; V: TRBV27; J: TRBJ1-5; size: NA; DNA: TGTGCCAGCAGTCCCCCTCCGGGGAGTCAGTCCCAGCATTTT; CDR3: CASSPPPGSQSQHF
D: TRBD1; V: TRBV5-1; J: TRBJ1-1; size: NA; DNA: TGCGCCAGCAGCTTACTAGACAGGGCGTTCGTGAACACTGAAGCTTTCTTT; CDR3: CASSLLDRAFVNTEAFF
D: TRBD1; V: TRBV7-9; J: TRBJ1-1; size: NA; DNA: TGTGCCAGCAGCTCCCCCGGGACAGGGAGGAATGAAGCTTTCTTT; CDR3: CASSSPGTGRNEAFF
D: NA; V: TRBV10-3; J: TRBJ1-1; size: NA; DNA: TGTGCCATCAGTGGGCCAGAGATGAACACTGAAGCTTTCTTT; CDR3: CAISGPEMNTEAFF
D: TRBD2; V: TRBV27; J: TRBJ2-7; size: NA; DNA: TGTGCCAGCAGTTCCTTCGGACTAGCGGGAGGGCCTATCGGCGAGCAGTACTTC; CDR3: CASSSFGLAGGPIGEQYF
D: NA; V: TRBV4-2; J: TRBJ1-6; size: NA; DNA: TGTGCCAGCAGCCAAGATCTGGGATCACCCCTCCACTTT; CDR3: CASSQDLGSPLHF
D: TRBD1; V: TRBV5-4; J: TRBJ2-5; size: NA; DNA: TGTGCCAGCAGCTTAAGACAGGGAGAGACCCAGTACTTC; CDR3: CASSLRQGETQYF
D: TRBD2; V: TRBV6-5; J: TRBJ2-7; size: NA; DNA: TGTGCCAGCTGGGCTAGCGGGGGCTACGAGCAGTACTTC; CDR3: CASWASGGYEQYF
D: TRBD2; V: TRBV28; J: TRBJ2-3; size: NA; DNA: TGTGCCAGCAGTTTTACTAGCGCTAACACAGATACGCAGTATTTT; CDR3: CASSFTSANTDTQYF
D: NA; V: TRBV15; J: TRBJ2-4; size: NA; DNA: TGTGCCACCAGGACGACAGGGAGGGAAAAAAACATTCAGTACTTC; CDR3: CATRTTGREKNIQYF
D: NA; V: TRBV6-1; J: TRBJ2-4; size: NA; DNA: TGTGCCAGCAGTTGGGGACTCGATGGGATTCAGTACTTC; CDR3: CASSWGLDGIQYF
D: NA; V: TRBV19; J: TRBJ2-7; size: NA; DNA: TGTGCCAGTAGTATAGGGTTAGGGTTCTACGAGCAGTACTTC; CDR3: CASSIGLGFYEQYF
D: NA; V: TRBV15; J: TRBJ2-6; size: NA; DNA: TGTGCCACCAGCAGGCCTAGCCGGGGGTACGGGGCCAACGTCCTGACTTTC; CDR3: CATSRPSRGYGANVLTF
D: TRBD2; V: TRBV5-1; J: TRBJ2-1; size: once; DNA: TGCGCCAGCAGCTTGGCAAAGGGGACTAGCGACAACAATGAGCAGTTCTTC; CDR3: CASSLAKGTSDNNEQFF
D: TRBD2; V: TRBV28; J: TRBJ2-1; size: NA; DNA: TGTGCCAGCACCCTTCCGGGGAGGGCCTATGAGCAGTTCTTC; CDR3: CASTLPGRAYEQFF
D: TRBD2; V: TRBV5-5; J: TRBJ2-7; size: NA; DNA: TGTGCCAGCAGCTTGTATGTGTTCACTAGCGGGTCAGTGGAGCAGTACTTC; CDR3: CASSLYVFTSGSVEQYF
D: TRBD2; V: TRBV6-5; J: TRBJ2-1; size: NA; DNA: TGTGCCAGCAGGGGTCGGGGGGGCGACAATGAGCAGTTCTTC; CDR3: CASRGRGGDNEQFF
D: NA; V: TRBV15; J: TRBJ1-5; size: NA; DNA: TGTGCCACCAGCAGAGTACAGGGTCCTCAGCCCCAGCATTTT; CDR3: CATSRVQGPQPQHF
D: NA; V: TRBV18; J: TRBJ2-7; size: NA; DNA: TGTGCCAGCTCACCGGGGAACTACGAGCAGTACTTC; CDR3: CASSPGNYEQYF
D: NA; V: TRBV21-1; J: TRBJ1-5; size: NA; DNA: TGTGCCAGCAGCAAGTTCAGGGGACGGGATCAGCCCCAGCATTTT; CDR3: CASSKFRGRDQPQHF
D: NA; V: TRBV29-1; J: TRBJ1-4; size: NA; DNA: TGCAGCGTTGAAGTGGGGGGGCATGAAAAACTGTTTTTT; CDR3: CSVEVGGHEKLFF
D: TRBD2; V: TRBV4-3; J: TRBJ2-1; size: once; DNA: TGCGCCAGCAGCCAACGACTAGCGGGGGCCGGTGAGCAGTTCTTC; CDR3: CASSQRLAGAGEQFF
D: NA; V: TRBV28; J: TRBJ2-2; size: once; DNA: TGTGCCAGCAGTTCCACGACCGTTTTCACCGGGGAGCTGTTTTTT; CDR3: CASSSTTVFTGELFF
D: NA; V: TRBV5-1; J: TRBJ1-5; size: NA; DNA: TGCGCCAGCAGAGCTAGGGCTTGGGGTCAGCCCCAGCATTTT; CDR3: CASRARAWGQPQHF
D: NA; V: TRBV6-1; J: TRBJ2-7; size: NA; DNA: TGTGCCAGCAGTGAAGGCATAGGGTGGACCTACGAGCAGTACTTC; CDR3: CASSEGIGWTYEQYF
D: NA; V: TRBV2; J: TRBJ2-7; size: NA; DNA: TGTGCCAGCAGCTTCTCCGACACTTTCGAGCAGTACTTC; CDR3: CASSFSDTFEQYF